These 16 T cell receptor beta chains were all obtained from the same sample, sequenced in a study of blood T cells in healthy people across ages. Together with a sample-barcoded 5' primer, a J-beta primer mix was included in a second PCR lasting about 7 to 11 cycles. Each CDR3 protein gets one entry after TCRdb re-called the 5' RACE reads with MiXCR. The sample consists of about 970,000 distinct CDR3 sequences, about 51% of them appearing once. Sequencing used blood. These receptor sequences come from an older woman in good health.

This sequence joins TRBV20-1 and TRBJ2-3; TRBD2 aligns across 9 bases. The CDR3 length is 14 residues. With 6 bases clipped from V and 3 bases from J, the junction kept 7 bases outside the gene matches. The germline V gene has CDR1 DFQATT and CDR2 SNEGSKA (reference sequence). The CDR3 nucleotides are TGCAGTGCCCCGAGGCGGGGGGGTACAGATACGCAGTATTTT. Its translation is CSAPRRGGTDTQYF.

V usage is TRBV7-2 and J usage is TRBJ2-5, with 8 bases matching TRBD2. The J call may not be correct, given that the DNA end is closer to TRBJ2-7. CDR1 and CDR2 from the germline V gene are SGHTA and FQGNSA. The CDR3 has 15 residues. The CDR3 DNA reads TGTGCCAGCAGCTTAGTGGCTAGCGGGCCCTACGAGCAGTACTTC. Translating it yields CASSLVASGPYEQYF.

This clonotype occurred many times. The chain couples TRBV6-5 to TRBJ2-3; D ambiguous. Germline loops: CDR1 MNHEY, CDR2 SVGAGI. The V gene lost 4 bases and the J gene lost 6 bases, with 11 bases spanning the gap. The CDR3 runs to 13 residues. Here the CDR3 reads CASSLQFRDTQYF. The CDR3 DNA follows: TGTGCCAGCAGTTTACAATTTCGGGATACGCAGTATTTT.

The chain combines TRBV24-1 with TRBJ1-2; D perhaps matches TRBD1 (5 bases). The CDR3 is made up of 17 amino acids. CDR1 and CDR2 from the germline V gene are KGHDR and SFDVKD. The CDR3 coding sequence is TGTGTCGAACGGAGGGGCGCGGAAACCTCAGCTAACTATGGCTACACCTTC. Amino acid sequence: CVERRGAETSANYGYTF.

The CDR3 loop reads CSVDETQYF. CDR3 nucleotide sequence: TGCAGCGTTGACGAGACCCAGTACTTC. The rearrangement joins TRBV29-1 to TRBJ2-7; the D is unclear. The closer fit of TRBJ2-5 to the DNA end suggests the J call may be wrong. Germline values: CDR1 SQVTM, CDR2 ANQGSEA. CDR3 size: 9 residues.

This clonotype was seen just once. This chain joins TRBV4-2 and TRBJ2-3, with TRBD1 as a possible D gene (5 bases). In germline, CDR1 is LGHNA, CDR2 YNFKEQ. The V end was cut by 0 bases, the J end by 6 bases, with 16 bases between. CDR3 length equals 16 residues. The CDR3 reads CASSQDGQGWLDTQYF. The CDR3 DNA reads TGTGCCAGCAGCCAAGATGGGCAGGGATGGTTGGATACGCAGTATTTT.

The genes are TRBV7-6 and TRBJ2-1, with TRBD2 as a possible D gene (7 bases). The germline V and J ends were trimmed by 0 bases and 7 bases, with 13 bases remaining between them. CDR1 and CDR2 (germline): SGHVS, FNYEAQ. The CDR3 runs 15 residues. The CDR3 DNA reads TGTGCCAGCAGCTTAGCATATAGGGGGGGGAATGAGCAGTTCTTC. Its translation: CASSLAYRGGNEQFF.

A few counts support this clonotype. The CDR3 region has the DNA TGTGCCAGCAGCTTAGGGGCAGGCCGGGATGAGCAGTTCTTC. Translated, it gives CASSLGAGRDEQFF. This rearrangement joins TRBV13 to TRBJ2-1; D call uncertain. Trimming shortened V by 0 bases and J by 8 bases, and 11 bases separated the two germline ends. The CDR3 is 14 residues long. The germline CDR1 and CDR2 sequences are PRHDT and FYEKMQ (reference sequence).

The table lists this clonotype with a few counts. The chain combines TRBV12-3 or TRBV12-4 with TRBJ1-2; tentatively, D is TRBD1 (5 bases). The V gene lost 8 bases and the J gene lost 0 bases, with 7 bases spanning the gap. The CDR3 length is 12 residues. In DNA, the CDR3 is TGTGCCAGCGGGGCCTCTAACTATGGCTACACCTTC. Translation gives CASGASNYGYTF.

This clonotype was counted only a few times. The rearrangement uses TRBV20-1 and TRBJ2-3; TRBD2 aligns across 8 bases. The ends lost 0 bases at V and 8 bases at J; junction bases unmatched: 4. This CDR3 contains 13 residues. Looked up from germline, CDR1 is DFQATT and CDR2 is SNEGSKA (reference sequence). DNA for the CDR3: TGCAGTGCTAGAGAAGCGGGAGCTTGTACGCAGTATTTT. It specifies CSAREAGACTQYF.

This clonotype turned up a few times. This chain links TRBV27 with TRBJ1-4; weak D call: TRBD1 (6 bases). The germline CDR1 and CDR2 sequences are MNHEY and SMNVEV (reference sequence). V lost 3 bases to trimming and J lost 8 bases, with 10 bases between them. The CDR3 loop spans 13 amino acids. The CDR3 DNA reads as TGTGCCAGCAGTTTCGGGACATCAGAAAAACTGTTTTTT. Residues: CASSFGTSEKLFF.

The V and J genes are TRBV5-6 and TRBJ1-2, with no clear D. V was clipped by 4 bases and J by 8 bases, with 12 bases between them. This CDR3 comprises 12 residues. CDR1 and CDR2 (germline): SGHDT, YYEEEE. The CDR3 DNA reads TGTGCCAGCAGCCCGGGAACGGGGGGCTACACCTTC. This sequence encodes CASSPGTGGYTF.

The CDR3, as DNA: TGTGCCAGCAGTGCGGGACTGCGAGAGACCCAGTACTTC. Translation: CASSAGLRETQYF. The chain is built from TRBV11-3 and TRBJ2-4; D might be TRBD2 (6 bases). The J call is uncertain, as TRBJ2-5 better fits the DNA end. The germline gives CDR1 SGHNT, CDR2 YENEEA. There are 13 residues in the CDR3.

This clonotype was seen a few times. CDR3 sequence: CSVTSHWGSYEQYF. CDR3 nucleotide sequence: TGCAGCGTCACATCTCATTGGGGCTCCTACGAGCAGTACTTC. The V call is TRBV29-1, the J call TRBJ2-7; D gene ambiguous. The CDR3 length is 14 residues. Looked up from germline, CDR1 is SQVTM and CDR2 is ANQGSEA. V lost 6 bases and J 0 bases, leaving 15 bases between the germline ends.

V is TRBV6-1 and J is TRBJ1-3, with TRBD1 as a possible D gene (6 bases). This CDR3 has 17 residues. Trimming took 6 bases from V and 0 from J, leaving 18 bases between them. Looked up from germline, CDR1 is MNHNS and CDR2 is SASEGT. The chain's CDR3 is CASSQRQGPYSGNTIYF. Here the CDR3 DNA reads TGTGCCAGCAGCCAAAGGCAGGGGCCCTACTCTGGAAACACCATATATTTT.

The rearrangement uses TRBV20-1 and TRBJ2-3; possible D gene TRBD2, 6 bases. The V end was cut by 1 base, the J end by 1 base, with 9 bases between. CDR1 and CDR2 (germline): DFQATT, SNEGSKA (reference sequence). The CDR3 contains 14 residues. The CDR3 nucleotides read TGCAGTGCTAGAGTCGCTAGCGGCACAGATACGCAGTATTTT. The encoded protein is CSARVASGTDTQYF.